Following are 32 T cell receptor beta chains from one sample sequenced in a study of blood T cell repertoires in COVID-19. TCRdb's copy holds only in-frame clones and misses some; the assay was immunoSEQ multiplex PCR. Among about 150,000 clones, around 83% were seen once, and the ten largest hold over 25%. The sequenced sample consisted of peripheral blood. Receptors originate from a woman aged 60 to 75 with acute or convalescent COVID-19.

The rearrangement links TRBV15 to TRBJ2-5; D possibly corresponds to TRBD1 (6 bases). The CDR3 is 14 residues long. Trimming shortened V by 8 bases and J by 1 base, and 14 bases separated the two germline ends. Germline V lookup: CDR1 LNHNV, CDR2 YYDKDF (reference sequence). The CDR3 reads CATGGHILQETQYF. The DNA for the CDR3 is TGTGCCACCGGGGGACATATCCTCCAAGAGACCCAGTACTTC.

The CDR3 loop reads CASSLELGAANNEQFF. CDR3 nucleotide sequence: TGTGCCAGCAGCTTAGAGTTGGGGGCAGCCAACAATGAGCAGTTCTTC. The chain recombines TRBV7-9 with TRBJ2-1; D possibly corresponds to TRBD1 (6 bases). The V gene's germline CDR1 is SEHNR and CDR2 FQNEAQ (reference sequence). This CDR3 is 16 amino acids long. Between the trimmed V and J ends, which lost 1 base and 5 bases, there was a span of 15 bases.

The chain is built from TRBV5-1 and TRBJ1-1; maybe TRBD1 (6 bases). Germline lookup yields CDR1 SGHRS and CDR2 YFSETQ. Trimming took off 4 bases at V and 0 bases at J, with 13 bases between the two ends. CDR3 length: 15 residues. DNA for the CDR3: TGCGCCAGCAGCCGGATTGGGGGCCTGAACACTGAAGCTTTCTTT. Translation: CASSRIGGLNTEAFF.

V and J are TRBV5-6 and TRBJ1-3; no clear D. V lost 4 bases and J lost 0, with 14 bases in between. CDR3 length equals 16 residues. Germline loops: CDR1 SGHDT, CDR2 YYEEEE. The CDR3 here is CASSQVKYSSGNTIYF. The CDR3 DNA sequence: TGTGCCAGCAGCCAGGTCAAGTATAGCTCTGGAAACACCATATATTTT.

This clone was detected only once. The J gene is TRBJ1-1, the V gene TRBV11-2; 10 positions match TRBD1. The CDR3 extends over 15 amino acids. CDR1 and CDR2 (germline): SGHAT, FQNNGV. V trimming: 4 bases; J trimming: 3 bases; junction bases outside the gene matches: 5. The CDR3 protein is CASSSWGTGDTEAFF. CDR3 bases: TGTGCCAGCAGCTCGTGGGGGACAGGGGACACTGAAGCTTTCTTT.

The chain combines TRBV6-4 with TRBJ2-7; TRBD2 aligns across 8 bases. V was pared by 7 bases and J by 3 bases, with 2 bases of the junction left unmatched. The germline CDR1 and CDR2 sequences are MRHNA and SNTAGT. This CDR3 is built from 12 residues. The CDR3 nucleotides read TGTGCCAGCAACGGGAGGGTCTACGAGCAGTACTTC. Translated, it gives CASNGRVYEQYF.

The CDR3: CASQGNWGQPQHF. CDR3 in DNA: TGTGCCAGCCAGGGTAATTGGGGCCAGCCCCAGCATTTT. This chain joins TRBV7-2 and TRBJ1-5, with D tentatively TRBD1 (5 bases). CDR3 length: 13 amino acids. The germline gives CDR1 SGHTA, CDR2 FQGNSA. V gave up 8 bases and J gave up 7 bases, with 15 bases separating them.

The chain employs TRBV3-1 (or the pseudogene TRBV3-2) and TRBJ2-5; the match to TRBD2 covers 7 bases. The J segment lost 3 bases and the V segment lost 1 base, leaving 8 bases of the junction unmatched. The CDR3 totals 16 residues. CDR1 and CDR2 from the germline V gene are LGHDT and YNNKEL (reference sequence). For the CDR3, the DNA is TGTGCCAGCAGCCAAGGGGTAGCCAGCGGGGAAGAGACCCAGTACTTC. Translating gives CASSQGVASGEETQYF.

The V and J genes are TRBV11-2 and TRBJ1-1; maybe TRBD1 (5 bases). V was cut by 5 bases and J by 4 bases, with 17 bases left in between. Germline CDR1 is SGHAT and CDR2 is FQNNGV. The CDR3 spans 15 residues. CDR3 region: CASSPSRVRGTEAFF. The CDR3 DNA reads as TGTGCCAGCAGCCCGAGTCGGGTTAGGGGCACTGAAGCTTTCTTT.

This chain uses TRBV19 with TRBJ1-2, with TRBD1 matching 8 bases. The germline CDR1 and CDR2 sequences are LNHDA and SQIVND (reference sequence). CDR3 size: 15 residues. Losses at the gene ends were 6 bases for V and 2 bases for J; bases not matched to a gene: 8. The CDR3 DNA sequence: TGTGCCAGTAGAACAGCCAGGGGGCCCAACTATGGCTACACCTTC. It specifies CASRTARGPNYGYTF.

V gene TRBV6-6 combines with J gene TRBJ1-4; D is unresolved. CDR1 and CDR2 from the germline V gene are MNHNY and SVGAGI (reference sequence). V was cut by 6 bases and J by 4 bases, with 12 bases left in between. CDR3 length: 14 residues. The CDR3 DNA reads TGTGCCAGCAGCCTCTCGGGGAGTAATGAAAAACTGTTTTTT. Translated, it gives CASSLSGSNEKLFF.

This clone showed up just once. This chain links TRBV7-8 with TRBJ2-1, with D tentatively TRBD1 (6 bases). Germline CDR1 is SGHVS and CDR2 is FQNEAQ. V was trimmed by 2 bases and J by 4 bases, leaving 24 bases between them. This CDR3 is 19 amino acids long. As DNA, the CDR3 is TGTGCCAGCAGCTTAAGGGCGGTACAGGGTGTGGGGGCTTACAATGAGCAGTTCTTC. This sequence encodes CASSLRAVQGVGAYNEQFF.

V and J are TRBV3-1 (or the pseudogene TRBV3-2) and TRBJ1-2, with TRBD1 identical over 10 bases. The CDR3 runs to 19 residues. Germline values: CDR1 LGHDT, CDR2 YNNKEL (reference sequence). J was trimmed by 4 bases and V by 3 bases; bases with no gene match: 17. DNA for the CDR3: TGTGCCAGCAGCCATCAAGCCGGGCCGGGACAGGGGATCCCCTATGGCTACACCTTC. Protein product: CASSHQAGPGQGIPYGYTF.

This clone was counted a single time. The chain carries TRBV9 and TRBJ1-6; the D gene is possibly TRBD1 (6 bases). The CDR3 spans 16 residues. The germline CDR1 and CDR2 sequences are SGDLS and YYNGEE. V was shortened by 3 bases and J by 5 bases, with 15 bases between the two germline ends. This CDR3 reads CASSGNQGFNNSPLHF. In nucleotides, the CDR3 is TGTGCCAGCAGCGGGAATCAGGGGTTTAATAATTCACCCCTCCACTTT.

This chain uses TRBV6-6 with TRBJ2-1; tentatively, D is TRBD2 (5 bases). This CDR3 has 14 residues. The V gene's germline CDR1 is MNHNY and CDR2 SVGAGI (reference sequence). Trimming cost V 7 bases and J 0 bases, with 10 bases left between them. CDR3 residues: CASTAGNSYNEQFF. The CDR3 DNA sequence: TGTGCCAGCACCGCCGGGAACTCCTACAATGAGCAGTTCTTC.

The V call is TRBV3-1 (or the pseudogene TRBV3-2), the J call TRBJ1-3; the D gene is possibly TRBD1 (5 bases). Germline V gives CDR1 LGHDT, CDR2 YNNKEL (reference sequence). V shed 11 bases and J shed 4 bases, with 12 bases lying between them. There are 12 residues in the CDR3. Here the CDR3 reads CAAQAVGNTIYF. Written as DNA, the CDR3 is TGTGCCGCACAGGCGGTGGGAAACACCATATATTTT.

The J gene is TRBJ1-5, the V gene TRBV29-1, with TRBD1 matching over 7 bases. The germline CDR1 and CDR2 sequences are SQVTM and ANQGSEA. The CDR3 contains 16 residues. Trimming took 1 base from V and 2 from J; bases not matched to a gene: 8. The CDR3 DNA reads as TGCAGCGTTGAAGTGAAGGGGGCGAACGGCAATCAGCCCCAGCATTTT. Its translation: CSVEVKGANGNQPQHF.

The chain combines TRBV6-5 with TRBJ2-7, with TRBD1 identical over 8 bases. The length of the CDR3 is 14 residues. J gave up 6 bases and V 4 bases, and 8 bases lay outside the gene matches. The germline V gene encodes CDR1 MNHEY and CDR2 SVGAGI. Here the CDR3 reads CASSSLTGVGEQYV. For the CDR3, the DNA is TGTGCCAGCAGTTCCCTGACAGGGGTGGGCGAGCAGTACGTC.

The J gene is TRBJ1-1, the V gene TRBV10-3; D is unclear. Per germline, CDR1 ENHRY and CDR2 SYGVKD. Trimming shortened V by 4 bases and J by 1 base, and 10 bases separated the two germline ends. The CDR3 length is 14 residues. CDR3 protein: CAISAMTTNTEAFF. In DNA, the CDR3 is TGTGCCATCAGTGCGATGACAACGAACACTGAAGCTTTCTTT.

The gene calls are TRBV27 and TRBJ2-2; 8 nucleotides match TRBD2. This CDR3 contains 17 residues. CDR1 and CDR2 (germline): MNHEY, SMNVEV (reference sequence). The J segment lost 1 base and the V segment lost 0 bases, leaving 4 bases of the junction unmatched. The CDR3 bases are TGTGCCAGCAGTTTATCGATTCGGGGGGGGAACACCGGGGAGCTGTTTTTT. Translating gives CASSLSIRGGNTGELFF.

This rearrangement joins TRBV5-4 to TRBJ1-4, with 7 nucleotides matching TRBD1. V lost 4 bases to trimming and J lost 4 bases; unmatched junction nucleotides: 4. The CDR3 covers 14 residues. Germline CDR1 and CDR2: SGHNT and YYREEE (reference sequence). The DNA for the CDR3 is TGTGCCAGCAGCGCGACAGGGAGTAATGAAAAACTGTTTTTT. This gives the protein CASSATGSNEKLFF.

On this clone itself: The sample carries other DNA sequences with the same CDR3. This chain links TRBV7-3 with TRBJ2-3; 7 bases align to TRBD2. After removal of 5 bases from V and 6 bases from J, the junction contained 8 bases not matched to a gene. Looked up from germline, CDR1 is SGHTA and CDR2 is FQGTGA. The CDR3 is 14 residues long. The CDR3 DNA reads TGTGCCAGCAGCCCCACGGGGGGTAGTGATACGCAGTATTTT. Its protein product is CASSPTGGSDTQYF.

V gene TRBV6-5 combines with J gene TRBJ2-1; a weak D match, TRBD1 (7 bases). V was pared by 8 bases and J by 8 bases, with 22 bases between. CDR3 size: 15 residues. Germline values: CDR1 MNHEY, CDR2 SVGAGI. The CDR3 protein is CASLAGQGVMDEQFF. DNA of the CDR3: TGTGCCAGCCTCGCGGGGCAGGGGGTCATGGATGAGCAGTTCTTC.

V is TRBV2 and J is TRBJ1-2, with 7 bases that match TRBD1. The CDR3 length is 14 residues. J was trimmed by 2 bases and V by 6 bases; bases with no gene match: 6. CDR1 is SNHLY and CDR2 is FYNNEI in the germline V gene. The CDR3 region is CASRPGQLNYGYTF. In nucleotides, the CDR3 is TGTGCCAGCAGACCGGGACAGCTAAACTATGGCTACACCTTC.

As DNA, the CDR3 is TGCGCCAGCAGCCCAGTCGGGACTAGCGGGGGGCTCACAGATACGCAGTATTTT. Amino acids: CASSPVGTSGGLTDTQYF. The chain combines TRBV5-1 with TRBJ2-3; the match to TRBD2 covers 15 bases. Germline V gene lookup returns CDR1 SGHRS and CDR2 YFSETQ. The trim removed 4 bases at V and 2 bases at J, leaving 8 bases unmatched. This CDR3 comprises 18 residues.

This chain connects TRBV6-5 to TRBJ2-2; D is unresolved. Germline CDR1 and CDR2: MNHEY and SVGAGI. V was shortened by 8 bases and J by 4 bases, with 11 bases between the two germline ends. The CDR3 spans 13 residues. Written as DNA, the CDR3 is TGTGCCAGCCGGCTAGGTATCACCGGGGAGCTGTTTTTT. This encodes CASRLGITGELFF.

CDR3 sequence: CASSSQGQAPSNYGYTF. CDR3 nucleotide sequence: TGTGCCAGCAGCTCTCAGGGACAGGCTCCATCTAACTATGGCTACACCTTC. The chain uses TRBV3-1 (or the pseudogene TRBV3-2) and TRBJ1-2, with 8 positions matching TRBD1. Looked up from germline, CDR1 is LGHDT and CDR2 is YNNKEL (reference sequence). The CDR3 is made up of 17 amino acids. J lost 0 bases, V lost 5 bases, and 11 bases had no gene match.

This clone was picked up one time. V is TRBV7-8 and J is TRBJ1-2; the match to TRBD1 covers 8 bases. Per the germline V gene, CDR1 is SGHVS and CDR2 is FQNEAQ. With 1 base clipped from V and 6 bases from J, the junction kept 4 bases outside the gene matches. The CDR3 runs to 14 residues. The DNA for the CDR3 is TGTGCCAGCAGCTTAGGGACACAGGGGGATGGCTACACCTTC. Its translation is CASSLGTQGDGYTF.

Comment on this clone: The sample contains more than one DNA sequence encoding this CDR3. The chain is built from TRBV18 and TRBJ1-4; 8 positions agree with TRBD1. Germline trimming cut 2 bases from V and 7 bases from J; bases unmatched to any gene: 0. The length of the CDR3 is 13 residues. CDR1 KGHSH and CDR2 LQKENI come from the germline V gene. CDR3 DNA: TGTGCCAGCTCACCAGGACAGGGTGAAAAACTGTTTTTT. Translating gives CASSPGQGEKLFF.

V and J are TRBV7-6 and TRBJ1-3; tentatively, D is TRBD1 (5 bases). The V and J ends lost 5 bases and 0 bases respectively, with 20 bases between them. The CDR3 contains 18 residues. Germline V gene lookup returns CDR1 SGHVS and CDR2 FNYEAQ. CDR3 protein: CASSPWGSTLISGNTIYF. In nucleotides, the CDR3 is TGTGCCAGCAGCCCCTGGGGCAGCACTCTTATCTCTGGAAACACCATATATTTT.

This chain links TRBV19 with TRBJ2-4, with TRBD1 matching 9 bases. Germline V gene data show CDR1 as LNHDA and CDR2 as SQIVND (reference sequence). This CDR3 contains 21 residues. Unmatched junction bases numbered 21, after V lost 6 bases and J lost 0 bases. The CDR3 sequence: CASSSKISGTGKLLAKNIQYF. CDR3 nucleotides: TGTGCCAGTAGCAGTAAAATCTCCGGGACAGGGAAACTTCTAGCCAAAAACATTCAGTACTTC.

CDR3 sequence reads: CASSSPTGTRRAQYF. The DNA for the CDR3 is TGTGCCAGCAGCTCCCCCACCGGGACTAGAAGGGCGCAGTACTTC. The chain combines TRBV7-3 with TRBJ2-7, with 8 positions matching TRBD2. V trimming: 4 bases; J trimming: 9 bases; junction bases outside the gene matches: 14. There are 15 residues in the CDR3. From germline, CDR1 is SGHTA and CDR2 FQGTGA. The whole variable domain, filled in from reference TRBV7-3 and TRBJ2-7, reads GAGVSQTPSNKVTEKGKYVELRCDPISGHTALYWYRQSLGQGPEFLIYFQGTGAADDSGLPNDRFFAVRPEGSVSTLKIQRTERGDSAVYLCASSSPTGTRRAQYFGPGTRLTVT.